This T cell receptor beta chain was sequenced for a study of PD-L1 blockade in urothelial cancer. Study overall: Analyses were performed on blood at 3 weeks after treatment start (the second dose) and at 6 weeks. Median blood clonality was about 0.086, with tens of thousands of unique TCRs.

The CDR3 totals 13 residues. With 8 bases removed from V and 1 base from J, the gap between germline ends came to 11 bases. Looked up from germline, CDR1 is LNHDA and CDR2 is SQIVND (reference sequence). Synthetic spike-ins, TCR analog templates, were added into each PCR. TCRdb's table, derived via immunoSEQ multiplex PCR, lists solely in-frame clones and lacks some. The sample yields tens of thousands of clones, 75% to 85% seen once. Time point defined: pretreatment peripheral blood. The patients' disease, urothelial carcinoma, was locally advanced or metastatic. V usage is TRBV19 and J usage is TRBJ1-1; D gene ambiguous. The clonotype originates from a man between 65 and 80 years old with urothelial cancer. This specimen was PBMCs, taken around atezolizumab (anti-PD-L1) treatment. This CDR3 is CASRGSGNTEAFF. The CDR3, as DNA: TGTGCCAGTCGAGGGTCCGGGAACACTGAAGCTTTCTTT.